Below, 14 T cell receptor beta chains from the same sample are listed, as sequenced in a study of neurological immune-mediated disorders (dated 2019 in TCRdb). The time point label for this specimen denotes: longitudinal time-point 1 (baseline). Library generation was performed with 5' RACE. The sample was run on an Illumina HiSeq 2500. TCRdb took the public reads, trimmed them with fastp at Q25, ran MiXCR for clone calling and kept in-frame beta chains. Each CDR3 protein gets just one entry, which takes the most common genes and DNA from the rows behind it. The sample profile shows tens of thousands of distinct CDR3 sequences; more than 3% of them were found once. Around 7.7% of the sample comes from the top ten. The material sequenced was PBMCs. These receptors originate from a woman aged 55-69 years with multiple sclerosis.

The chain is built from TRBV9 and TRBJ2-5, with D possibly being TRBD2 (5 bases). The CDR3 is 14 residues long. Germline values: CDR1 SGDLS, CDR2 YYNGEE. V was cut by 0 bases and J by 12 bases, with 18 bases left in between. This CDR3 is CASSVGGVGVQEYF. The CDR3 DNA follows: TGTGCCAGCAGCGTAGGAGGTGTCGGGGTTCAGGAGTACTTC.

In its sample, this clonotype was seen many times. The V and J genes are TRBV12-3 or TRBV12-4 and TRBJ2-7, with D possibly being TRBD1 (6 bases). V lost 7 bases and J lost 4, with 14 bases in between. This CDR3 spans 13 amino acids. The chain's CDR3 is CASKRTDGYEQYF. The CDR3 DNA follows: TGTGCCAGCAAGAGGACAGACGGTTACGAGCAGTACTTC.

The V and J genes are TRBV20-1 and TRBJ1-2; D not resolved. This CDR3 is built from 11 residues. V gave up 6 bases and J gave up 6 bases, with 11 bases separating them. From germline, CDR1 is DFQATT and CDR2 SNEGSKA (reference sequence). Here the CDR3 DNA reads TGCAGTGCGCCTCGGGAAGATGGCTACACCTTC. It specifies CSAPREDGYTF.

This clonotype was seen ten or more times. The chain is built from TRBV5-1 and TRBJ2-5; TRBD1 is a possible D gene (5 bases). CDR3 length: 14 residues. V was trimmed by 0 bases and J by 2 bases, leaving 8 bases between them. Per germline, CDR1 SGHRS and CDR2 YFSETQ. The CDR3 reads CASSLVQGQETQYF. The CDR3 coding sequence is TGCGCCAGCAGCTTGGTTCAGGGTCAAGAGACCCAGTACTTC.

This clonotype was seen ten or more times. This chain connects TRBV20-1 to TRBJ1-4; a weak D match, TRBD1 (5 bases). The length of the CDR3 is 15 residues. Germline CDR1 reads DFQATT; CDR2 reads SNEGSKA (reference sequence). V lost 5 bases to trimming and J lost 5 bases, with 18 bases between them. CDR3 sequence reads: CSAEGPTGVNEKLFF. The CDR3 DNA is TGCAGTGCTGAGGGCCCTACAGGTGTCAATGAAAAACTGTTTTTT.

Ten or more counts support this clonotype. The rearrangement uses TRBV5-1 and TRBJ2-7, with D perhaps TRBD2 (7 bases). Germline CDR1 reads SGHRS; CDR2 reads YFSETQ. The CDR3 consists of 14 residues. V gave up 0 bases and J gave up 6 bases, with 13 bases separating them. The CDR3 reads CASSLAWGGGEQYF. As DNA, the CDR3 is TGCGCCAGCAGCTTGGCCTGGGGGGGCGGCGAGCAGTACTTC.

Comments on this clonotype: A much bigger clone sits one base away, suggesting this may be a read error. The rearrangement uses TRBV7-6 and TRBJ1-1, with D unresolved. Germline CDR1 and CDR2: SGHVS and FNYEAQ. The CDR3 covers 13 residues. CDR3 nucleotides: TGTGCCAGCAGCTCAGACTTGAACACTGGAGCTTTCTTT. Translation gives CASSSDLNTGAFF.

This clonotype was counted at least ten times. The chain links TRBV6-1 to TRBJ2-3, with D unclear. The CDR3 totals 14 residues. V dropped 4 bases and J dropped 10 bases, with 18 bases sitting between them. CDR1 and CDR2 from the germline V gene are MNHNS and SASEGT. The CDR3 DNA follows: TGTGCCAGCAGTGGCGGAGCCCGAGAGTGGGCGCAGTATTTT. Its translation: CASSGGAREWAQYF.

This clonotype has just a few counts. The gene calls are TRBV7-8 and TRBJ1-6; 11 nucleotides agree with TRBD1. Germline trimming cut 10 bases from V and 7 bases from J; bases unmatched to any gene: 9. The CDR3 is 15 residues long. CDR1 SGHVS and CDR2 FQNEAQ come from the germline V gene. CDR3 protein: CATGAGQGANSPLHF. In DNA form, the CDR3 reads TGTGCCACAGGAGCCGGACAGGGGGCGAATTCACCCCTCCACTTT. The variable domain in full, completed from reference TRBV7-8 and TRBJ1-6, reads GAGVSQSPRYKVAKRGQDVALRCDPISGHVSLFWYQQALGQGPEFLTYFQNEAQLDKSGLPSDRFFAERPEGSVSTLKIQRTQQEDSAVYLCATGAGQGANSPLHFGNGTRLTVT.

This clonotype was observed at least ten times. This chain uses TRBV5-1 with TRBJ2-1, with 16 bases matching TRBD2. The V gene end was trimmed by 4 bases and the J gene end by 8 bases; junction bases not matched to a gene: 6. CDR1 is SGHRS, CDR2 YFSETQ, per germline. CDR3 length: 16 residues. Here the CDR3 DNA reads TGCGCCAGCAGCCTGGGGACTAGCGGGGGGGCCTATGAGCAGTTCTTC. Translating it yields CASSLGTSGGAYEQFF. Filled out from reference TRBV5-1 and TRBJ2-1, the complete variable domain reads KAGVTQTPRYLIKTRGQQVTLSCSPISGHRSVSWYQQTPGQGLQFLFEYFSETQRNKGNFPGRFSGRQFSNSRSEMNVSTLELGDSALYLCASSLGTSGGAYEQFFGPGTRLTVL.

This clonotype occurred many times. The rearrangement joins TRBV20-1 to TRBJ1-6; D not certain. V lost 1 base and J lost 10, with 17 bases in between. The CDR3 totals 15 residues. The germline CDR1 and CDR2 sequences are DFQATT and SNEGSKA (reference sequence). The DNA for the CDR3 is TGCAGTGCTAGAGGGCCAGGCCTCACCGTGTCACCCCTCCACTTT. It codes for CSARGPGLTVSPLHF.

This clonotype was found many times. The rearrangement uses TRBV20-1 and TRBJ1-6, with no clear D. Trimming cost V 6 bases and J 7 bases, with 10 bases left between them. This CDR3 is 12 amino acids long. CDR1 and CDR2 from the germline V gene are DFQATT and SNEGSKA (reference sequence). In DNA, the CDR3 is TGCAGTGCCGGTAGGAGCAATTCACCCCTCCACTTT. Translated: CSAGRSNSPLHF.

This clonotype was seen ten or more times. The rearrangement uses TRBV5-5 and TRBJ2-5; 7 bases align to TRBD2. The V gene end was trimmed by 5 bases and the J gene end by 3 bases; junction bases not matched to a gene: 16. This CDR3 has 17 residues. Germline V gene lookup returns CDR1 SGHKS and CDR2 YYEKEE (reference sequence). CDR3: CASSFGLASGFKETQYF. The CDR3 nucleotides are TGTGCCAGCAGTTTTGGATTGGCTAGCGGTTTTAAAGAGACCCAGTACTTC. Based on the CDR3 plus reference TRBV5-5 and TRBJ2-5, the full variable domain is DAGVTQSPTHLIKTRGQQVTLRCSPISGHKSVSWYQQVLGQGPQFIFQYYEKEERGRGNFPDRFSARQFPNYSSELNVNALLLGDSALYLCASSFGLASGFKETQYFGPGTRLLVL.

The rearrangement joins TRBV28 to TRBJ2-3; TRBD2 matches at 7 bases. The germline V gene has CDR1 MDHEN and CDR2 SYDVKM. The CDR3 spans 16 residues. The trim removed 2 bases at V and 5 bases at J, leaving 10 bases unmatched. The CDR3 DNA reads as TGTGCCAGCAGTTTACTGTCGAGACTAGCAGTAGATACGCAGTATTTT. It is translated as CASSLLSRLAVDTQYF.